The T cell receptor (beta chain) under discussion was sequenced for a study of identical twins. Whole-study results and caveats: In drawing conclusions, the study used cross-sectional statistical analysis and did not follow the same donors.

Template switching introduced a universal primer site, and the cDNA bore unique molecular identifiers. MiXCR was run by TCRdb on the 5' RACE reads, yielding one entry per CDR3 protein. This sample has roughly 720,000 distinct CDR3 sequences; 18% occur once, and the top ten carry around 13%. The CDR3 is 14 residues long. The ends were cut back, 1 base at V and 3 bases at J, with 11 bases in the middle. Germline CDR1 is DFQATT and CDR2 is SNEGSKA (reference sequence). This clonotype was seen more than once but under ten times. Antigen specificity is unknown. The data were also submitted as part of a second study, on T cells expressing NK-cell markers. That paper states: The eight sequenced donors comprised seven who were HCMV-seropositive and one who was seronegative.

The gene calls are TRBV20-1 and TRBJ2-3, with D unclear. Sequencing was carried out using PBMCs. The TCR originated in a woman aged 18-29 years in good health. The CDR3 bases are TGCAGTGCTAGAGTGTCTGTGACTACAGATACGCAGTATTTT. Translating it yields CSARVSVTTDTQYF.